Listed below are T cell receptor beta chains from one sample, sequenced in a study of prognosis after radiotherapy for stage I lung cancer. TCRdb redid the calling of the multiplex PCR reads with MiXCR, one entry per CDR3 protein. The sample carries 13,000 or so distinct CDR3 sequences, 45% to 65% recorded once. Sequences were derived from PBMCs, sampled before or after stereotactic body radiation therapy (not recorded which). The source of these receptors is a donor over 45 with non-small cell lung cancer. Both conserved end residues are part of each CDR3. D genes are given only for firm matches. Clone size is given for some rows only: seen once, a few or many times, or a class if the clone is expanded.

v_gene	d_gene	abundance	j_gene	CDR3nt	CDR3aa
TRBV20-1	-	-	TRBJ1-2	TGCAGTGCTAGTCGGGAAAGGGGCTATGGCTACACCTTC	CSASRERGYGYTF
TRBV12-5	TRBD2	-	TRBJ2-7	TGTGCTAGTGGTTCCTATTCCCCCGGGACTATCGGGAGGATTTACGAGCAGTACTTC	CASGSYSPGTIGRIYEQYF
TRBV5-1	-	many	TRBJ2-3	TGCGCCAGCAGCAACCACAACACAGATACGCAGTATTTT	CASSNHNTDTQYF
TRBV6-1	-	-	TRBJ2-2	TGTGCCAGCACCCCGGGATCGGCCGGGGAGCTGTTTTTT	CASTPGSAGELFF
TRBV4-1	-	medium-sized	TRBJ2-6	TGCGCCAGCAGCCGGGGAGTACCCCACTCTGGGGCCAACGTCCTGACTTTC	CASSRGVPHSGANVLTF
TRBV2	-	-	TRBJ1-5	TGTGCCAGCAGGGTGGGTTCCCCAAATCAGCCCCAGCATTTT	CASRVGSPNQPQHF
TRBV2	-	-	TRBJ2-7	TGTGCCAGCAGTGAAGGACTATCGGGACAAGGCGAGCAGTACTTC	CASSEGLSGQGEQYF
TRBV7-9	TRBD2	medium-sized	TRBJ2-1	TGTGCCAGCAGCTTCCCCGGACTAGCGGGAGTGAGGGAGCAGTTCTTC	CASSFPGLAGVREQFF
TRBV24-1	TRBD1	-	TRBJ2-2	TGTGCCACCAGGTCGAACAGGGGTAGAGGGGAGCTGTTTTTT	CATRSNRGRGELFF
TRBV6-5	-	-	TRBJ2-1	TGTGCCAGCAGTTACTACGAAGGTACAGGGTGGGATGAGCAGTTCTTC	CASSYYEGTGWDEQFF
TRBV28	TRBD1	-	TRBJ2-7	TGTGCCAGCAGTTCGGGACAGGGGTTCCCCTACGAGCAGTACTTC	CASSSGQGFPYEQYF
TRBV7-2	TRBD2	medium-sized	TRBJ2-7	TGTGCCAGCAGCTTCGGCGGGAGAGGTGAAGAGCAGTACTTC	CASSFGGRGEEQYF
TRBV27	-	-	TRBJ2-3	TGTGCCAGCAGACTCATTCCGGGGTCAGATACGCAGTATTTT	CASRLIPGSDTQYF
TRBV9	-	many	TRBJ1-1	TGTGCCAGCAGCCCCATTCGGGGAGGCACTGAAGCTTTCTTT	CASSPIRGGTEAFF
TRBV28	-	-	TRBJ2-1	TGTGCCAGCAGCCCCCACCTGGGCGGTTCAGTCAATGAGCAGTTCTTC	CASSPHLGGSVNEQFF
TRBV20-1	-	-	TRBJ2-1	TGCAGTGCTTTAAGGGGTGGGGAACCAATGTTCTTC	CSALRGGEPMFF
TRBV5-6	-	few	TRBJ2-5	TGTGCCAGCAGCTCGGGTTGGAAAGAGACCCAGTACTTC	CASSSGWKETQYF
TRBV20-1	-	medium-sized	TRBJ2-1	-	CSARVGRGNNEQFF
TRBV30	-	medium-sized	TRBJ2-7	TGTGCCTGCTATGACAGGTTCTCCTACGAGCAGTACTTC	CACYDRFSYEQYF
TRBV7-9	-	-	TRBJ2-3	TGTGCCAGCAGCTTAAGGGTCGGCAGCACAGATACGCAGTATTTT	CASSLRVGSTDTQYF
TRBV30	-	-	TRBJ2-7	TGTGCCTGTGGCAGCTCCTACGAGCATTACTTC	CACGSSYEHYF
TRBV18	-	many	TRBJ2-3	TGTGCCAGCTCACCAACCCAGGGGGAACGGGGGACAGATACGCAGTATTTT	CASSPTQGERGTDTQYF
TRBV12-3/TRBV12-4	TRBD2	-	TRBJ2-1	TGTGCCAGCAGTTCAGGGACTAGCGGGAGAATCCATGAGCAGTTCTTC	CASSSGTSGRIHEQFF
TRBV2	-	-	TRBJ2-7	TGTGCCAGCAGTTATGAAAGCCCCGGGACGGGCACCTACGAGCAGTACTTC	CASSYESPGTGTYEQYF
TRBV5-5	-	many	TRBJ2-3	TGTGCCAGCAGCTTGGGACAGACACTCACAGATACGCAGTATTTT	CASSLGQTLTDTQYF
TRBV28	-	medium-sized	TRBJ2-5	TGTGCCAGCAGTTCGCCGCCAAGCGGGCTAAACGGGGAGACCCAGTACTTC	CASSSPPSGLNGETQYF
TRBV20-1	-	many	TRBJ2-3	TGCAGTGCTATACAGGGAGTCACAGATACGCAGTATTTT	CSAIQGVTDTQYF
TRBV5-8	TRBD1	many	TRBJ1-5	TGTGCCGGGGGGAGGGGGCTAAGCAATCAGCCCCAGCATTTT	CAGGRGLSNQPQHF
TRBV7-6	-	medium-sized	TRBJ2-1	TGTGCCAGCAGCTTAGTGGTGAGGGGTGAGCAGTTCTTC	CASSLVVRGEQFF
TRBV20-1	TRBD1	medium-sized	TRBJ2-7	TGCAGTGCTAGGAGACAGGGTAGCTCCTACGAGCAGTACTTC	CSARRQGSSYEQYF
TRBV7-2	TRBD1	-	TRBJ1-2	TGTGCCAGCAGCTTAGTGGGGGGACAGACTTATGGCTACACCTTC	CASSLVGGQTYGYTF
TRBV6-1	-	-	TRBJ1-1	TGTGCCAGTCCAAAGGGGTGTCCCCCTTTGAACACTGAAGCTTTCTTT	CASPKGCPPLNTEAFF
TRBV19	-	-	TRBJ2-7	TGTGCCAGTAGCATACTGGGGGGTTCCTACGAGCAGTACTTC	CASSILGGSYEQYF
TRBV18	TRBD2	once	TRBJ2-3	TGTGCCAGCTCACCACTAGCGGGAGTCACAGATACGCAGTATTTT	CASSPLAGVTDTQYF
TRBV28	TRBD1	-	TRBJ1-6	TGTGCCAGCAGCCCAAAGGACAGGGTCAGTTCACCCCTCCACTTT	CASSPKDRVSSPLHF
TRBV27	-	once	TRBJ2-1	TGTGCCAGCAGTCTACCAAATTCATTTTACCCGCAGTTCTTC	CASSLPNSFYPQFF
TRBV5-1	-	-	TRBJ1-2	TGCGCCAGCAGCTCCGCGGGGACATCTAACTATGGCTACACCTTC	CASSSAGTSNYGYTF
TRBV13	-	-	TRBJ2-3	TGTGCCAGCAGCTTACTAAGGGGAACAGATACGCAGTATTTT	CASSLLRGTDTQYF
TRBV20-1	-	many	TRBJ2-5	TGCAGTGCTAGAGAGCAAGAGACCCAGTACTTC	CSAREQETQYF
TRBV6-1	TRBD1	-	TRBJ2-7	TGTGCCAGCAGTAAAGGACAGGGGCGACGACCGTACTTC	CASSKGQGRRPYF
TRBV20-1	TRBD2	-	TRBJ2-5	TGCAGTGCTAGCCCTAGCGGGAGGCCAGAGACCCAGTACTTC	CSASPSGRPETQYF
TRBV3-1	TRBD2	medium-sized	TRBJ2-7	TGTGCCAGCAGCCGAACACCTTCCGGGACTAGCGGGAGATTGAACTTC	CASSRTPSGTSGRLNF
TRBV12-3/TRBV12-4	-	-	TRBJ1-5	TGTGCCAGCAGCCTTGGGCGTGGTGTTCATCCCCAGCATTTT	CASSLGRGVHPQHF
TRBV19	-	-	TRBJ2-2	TGTGCCAGTGGGTGGCAGGACGGGACCGGGGAGCGGTTTTTT	CASGWQDGTGERFF